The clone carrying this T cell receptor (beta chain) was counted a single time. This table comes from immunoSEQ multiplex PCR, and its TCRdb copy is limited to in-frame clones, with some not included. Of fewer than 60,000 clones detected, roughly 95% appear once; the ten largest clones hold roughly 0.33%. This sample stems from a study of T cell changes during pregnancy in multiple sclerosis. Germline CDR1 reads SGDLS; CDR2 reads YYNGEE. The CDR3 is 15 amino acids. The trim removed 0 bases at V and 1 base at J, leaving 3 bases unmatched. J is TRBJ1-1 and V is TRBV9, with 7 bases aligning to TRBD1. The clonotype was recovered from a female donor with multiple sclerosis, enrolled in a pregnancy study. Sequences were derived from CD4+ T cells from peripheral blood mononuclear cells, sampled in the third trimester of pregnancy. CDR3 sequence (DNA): TGTGCCAGCAGCGTAGGTCACAGGGGGAACACTGAAGCTTTCTTT. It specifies CASSVGHRGNTEAFF.